These 10 T cell receptor beta chains were sequenced from one sample in a study of cytomegalovirus exposure and HLA in healthy donors. PCR was performed using 60 Vbeta and 13 Jbeta primers. Produced via immunoSEQ multiplex PCR; TCRdb's table is partial and in-frame only. Among 140,000 to 150,000 clones listed, roughly 72% were seen once. Input material: PBMCs. The source of these receptors is a man in his forties in good health and CMV-seronegative.

CDR3 DNA: TGCGCCAGCAGCCAAGGGAACAGGGCGAGCTCCTATAATTCACCCCTCCACTTT. Protein product: CASSQGNRASSYNSPLHF. This chain links TRBV4-1 with TRBJ1-6; possibly TRBD1 for D (6 bases). Germline V gene data show CDR1 as MGHRA and CDR2 as YSYEKL. Trimming pared 1 base from V and 0 bases from J, leaving 13 bases between. The length of the CDR3 is 18 residues.

The chain uses TRBV27 and TRBJ2-2, with 8 positions matching TRBD1. The CDR3 is 17 residues long. J was trimmed by 4 bases and V by 1 base; bases with no gene match: 8. The germline gives CDR1 MNHEY, CDR2 SMNVEV (reference sequence). For the CDR3, the DNA is TGTGCCAGCAGTTTATATTGGACAGGGAGTAGCACCGGGGAGCTGTTTTTT. It is translated as CASSLYWTGSSTGELFF.

The V gene is TRBV18, the J gene TRBJ2-7; 9 bases match TRBD1. The CDR3 consists of 18 residues. Unmatched junction bases numbered 14, after V lost 5 bases and J lost 0 bases. Germline CDR1 reads KGHSH; CDR2 reads LQKENI. CDR3 sequence: CASSFVGGRDRASYEQYF. CDR3 nucleotide sequence: TGTGCCAGCTCATTCGTTGGAGGCCGGGACAGGGCCTCCTACGAGCAGTACTTC.

The chain combines TRBV6-6 with TRBJ1-1; 8 bases fit TRBD1. The V and J ends lost 2 bases and 12 bases, in that order; junction bases with no gene match: 2. The CDR3 loop spans 11 amino acids. Germline loops: CDR1 MNHNY, CDR2 SVGAGI (reference sequence). CDR3 nucleotides: TGTGCCAGCAGTTACGACAGGGGTTCTTTCTTT. Residues: CASSYDRGSFF.

The sample holds one count of this clone. The chain is built from TRBV27 and TRBJ2-7; D remains unclear. The V gene's germline CDR1 is MNHEY and CDR2 SMNVEV (reference sequence). This CDR3 has 14 residues. V was trimmed by 8 bases and J by 3 bases, leaving 17 bases between them. The CDR3 DNA reads as TGTGCCAGCGCGTTAAGCGTGGGTGGCTACGAGCAGTACTTC. This translates into CASALSVGGYEQYF.

The chain employs TRBV10-3 and TRBJ1-6; D remains ambiguous. Germline V gene data show CDR1 as ENHRY and CDR2 as SYGVKD. V gave up 0 bases and J gave up 6 bases, with 15 bases separating them. This CDR3 is 17 amino acids long. CDR3 sequence (DNA): TGTGCCATCAGTGAGTCGATAGTCCTCGGGTTTAATTCACCCCTCCACTTT. It is translated as CAISESIVLGFNSPLHF.

This clone came up once. The CDR3 sequence is CASSQEGTGWDEQFF. CDR3 DNA: TGCGCCAGCAGCCAAGAAGGAACAGGGTGGGATGAGCAGTTCTTC. The J gene is TRBJ2-1, the V gene TRBV4-3, with D maybe TRBD1 (6 bases). The germline V gene encodes CDR1 LGHNA and CDR2 YSLEER. The V end was cut by 0 bases, the J end by 8 bases, with 14 bases between. This CDR3 region has 15 residues.

About this clone itself: This same CDR3 is encoded by further DNA sequences in the sample. This sequence joins TRBV6-1 and TRBJ1-4; TRBD1 aligns across 9 bases. J was trimmed by 7 bases and V by 6 bases; bases with no gene match: 9. From germline, CDR1 is MNHNS and CDR2 SASEGT. This CDR3 comprises 15 residues. The CDR3 loop reads CASRSTGGGGEKLFF. In DNA, the CDR3 is TGTGCCAGCAGATCCACAGGGGGCGGTGGTGAAAAACTGTTTTTT.

The chain is built from TRBV6-5 and TRBJ2-6; D is unresolved. The CDR3 is 13 residues long. V was shortened by 6 bases and J by 3 bases, with 6 bases between the two germline ends. Germline V gene data show CDR1 as MNHEY and CDR2 as SVGAGI. CDR3 sequence reads: CASRTGGANVLTF. The CDR3 DNA sequence: TGTGCCAGCAGGACGGGTGGGGCCAACGTCCTGACTTTC.

A single count supports this clone. The V call is TRBV30, the J call TRBJ2-5; D is uncertain. The assigned J gene may be wrong: the sequence end matches TRBJ2-7 better. Per germline, CDR1 GTSNPN and CDR2 SVGIG (reference sequence). The CDR3 spans 14 residues. Here the CDR3 reads CAWTVVLRPYEQYF. CDR3 nucleotides: TGTGCCTGGACTGTAGTTCTCAGGCCCTACGAGCAGTACTTC.